These T cell receptor beta chains were read from a single sample in a study of Ad26.COV2.S vaccination and SARS-CoV-2 variants. Measured with immunoSEQ multiplex PCR; TCRdb has only the in-frame clones, and not every one. The table lists roughly 240,000 clones, 88% of them singletons. Sequenced material: peripheral blood, taken in a trial of Ad26.COV2.S vaccine versus placebo. These receptors all stem from a person aged 18-65 years who received the Ad26.COV2.S COVID-19 vaccine or a placebo. Both conserved end residues are part of each CDR3. A D gene is named only where the DNA matches it firmly. The size field is filled for only some rows; it gives once, few, many or a size class.

size	V	J	D	DNA	CDR3
few	TRBV30	TRBJ1-5	TRBD1	TGTGCCTGGAACCGACAGGGGACTCGCCAGCCCCAGCATTTT	CAWNRQGTRQPQHF
NA	TRBV5-5	TRBJ2-2	NA	TGTGCCAGCAGCTTGGTCTGGATGACAGGGAACACCGGGGAGCTGTTTTTT	CASSLVWMTGNTGELFF
once	TRBV3-1/TRBV3-2	TRBJ2-7	NA	TGTGCCAGCAGCCAGTCCCCTGCCTACGAGCAGTACTTC	CASSQSPAYEQYF
NA	TRBV19	TRBJ2-5	TRBD1	TGTGCCAGTAGTATCGGGACAGGGGGAGAGACCCAGTACTTC	CASSIGTGGETQYF
NA	TRBV4-1	TRBJ2-7	NA	TGCGCCAGCAGCCAAGTGGGACGGGCTTCCTACGAGCAGTACTTC	CASSQVGRASYEQYF
few	TRBV4-1	TRBJ2-1	NA	TGCGCCAGCAGCCAAGATTTGACTGCCCTGCGTGGCGAGCAGTTCTTC	CASSQDLTALRGEQFF
NA	TRBV19	TRBJ1-6	NA	TGTGCCAGTAGTCAACAAGTCTATAATTCACCCCTCCACTTT	CASSQQVYNSPLHF
NA	TRBV11-2	TRBJ1-6	NA	TGTGCCAGCAGCTTAGCGGACAGCTATAATTCACCCCTCCACTTT	CASSLADSYNSPLHF
NA	TRBV9	TRBJ2-5	TRBD2	TGTGCCAGCAGCCCCGGAGGCGGGGGGCCGCAAGAGACCCAGTACTTC	CASSPGGGGPQETQYF
NA	TRBV7-2	TRBJ2-2	NA	TGTGCTGGAGGGGGAGCGAACACCGGGGAGCTGTTTTTT	CAGGGANTGELFF
NA	TRBV19	TRBJ2-1	TRBD1	TGTGCCAGTAGTCCGGGACAGGTCCTAGGAGGACCCTACAATGAGCAGTTCTTC	CASSPGQVLGGPYNEQFF
once	TRBV6-2/TRBV6-3	TRBJ2-3	TRBD2	TGTGCCAGCAGTTCAGCGGGGGCGGCGAATCCTAGCACAGATACGCAGTATTTT	CASSSAGAANPSTDTQYF
NA	TRBV4-3	TRBJ2-7	TRBD1	TGCGCCAGCAGCCAAGTGCGGACAGGGGCCTACGAGCAGTACTTC	CASSQVRTGAYEQYF
NA	TRBV6-5	TRBJ1-2	NA	TGTGCCAGCAGTTATTCGGGAAGGGCGGGCTATGGCTACACCTTC	CASSYSGRAGYGYTF
NA	TRBV28	TRBJ1-2	NA	TGTGCCAGCAGTCCCATGATGGGCTATGGCTACACCTTC	CASSPMMGYGYTF
NA	TRBV5-8	TRBJ1-5	NA	TGTGCCAGCAGCGCCCCCGGACCCGCCCCAGGGCCCCAGCATTTT	CASSAPGPAPGPQHF
NA	TRBV2	TRBJ1-5	NA	TGTGCCAGCAGCGGGGGGGTCAATCAGCCCCAGCATTTT	CASSGGVNQPQHF
NA	TRBV9	TRBJ2-3	NA	TGTGCCAGCAGCGTAGAAAACATCGGCACAGATACGCAGTATTTT	CASSVENIGTDTQYF
NA	TRBV6-5	TRBJ2-7	TRBD1	TGTGCCACCGTAGACAGGGCGCCCCGCTACGAGCAGTACTTC	CATVDRAPRYEQYF
NA	TRBV13	TRBJ2-4	TRBD2	TGTGCCAGCAGCCCATACCTTCGCATAAACGGGACTAGCCTGAACATTCAGTACTTC	CASSPYLRINGTSLNIQYF
NA	TRBV7-2	TRBJ1-4	TRBD1	TGTGCCAGCAGCACCCAGTACAGGGGTGGGGAAAAACTGTTTTTT	CASSTQYRGGEKLFF
NA	TRBV6-4	TRBJ1-4	NA	TGTGCCAGCAGTGACCCTTGGACAGATAATGAAAAACTGTTTTTT	CASSDPWTDNEKLFF